This T cell receptor (beta chain) was identified in a study of blood T cell repertoires in COVID-19. In the study overall: T cells, B-cell-depleted T cells, or PBMCs supplied cDNA or gDNA.

This clone came up once. Germline-derived CDR1 and CDR2 are KGHDR and SFDVKD. The CDR3 loop spans 13 amino acids. V gave up 5 bases and J gave up 2 bases, with 5 bases separating them. The table came from immunoSEQ multiplex PCR; TCRdb's copy has only in-frame clones and leaves some out. In the table there are roughly 140,000 clones, 84% of which are singletons. Material: peripheral blood. This receptor was obtained from a woman in her 50s in a cohort sampled during active or convalescent COVID-19. The V gene is TRBV24-1, the J gene TRBJ2-2; D uncertain. The CDR3 DNA is TGTGCCACCAGTGTCACAAACACCGGGGAGCTGTTTTTT. As protein: CATSVTNTGELFF.